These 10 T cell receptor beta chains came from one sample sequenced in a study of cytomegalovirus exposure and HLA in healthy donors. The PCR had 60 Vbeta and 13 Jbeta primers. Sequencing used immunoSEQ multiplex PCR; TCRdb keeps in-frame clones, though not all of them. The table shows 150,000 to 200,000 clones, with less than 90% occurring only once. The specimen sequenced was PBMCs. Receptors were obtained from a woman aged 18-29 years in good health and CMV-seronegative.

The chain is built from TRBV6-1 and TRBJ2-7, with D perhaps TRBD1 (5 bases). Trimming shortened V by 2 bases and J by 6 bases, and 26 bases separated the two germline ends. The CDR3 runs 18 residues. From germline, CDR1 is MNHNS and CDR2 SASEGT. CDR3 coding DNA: TGTGCCAGCAGTGAAATTAATCTTTTAGGACATCTTGGCGGCGAGCAGTACTTC. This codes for CASSEINLLGHLGGEQYF.

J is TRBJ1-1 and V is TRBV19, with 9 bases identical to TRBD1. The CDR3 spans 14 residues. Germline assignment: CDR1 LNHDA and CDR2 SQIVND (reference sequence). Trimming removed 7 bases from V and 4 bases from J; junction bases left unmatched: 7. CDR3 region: CASIGTGWVTEAFF. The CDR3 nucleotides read TGTGCCAGTATCGGGACAGGGTGGGTCACTGAAGCTTTCTTT.

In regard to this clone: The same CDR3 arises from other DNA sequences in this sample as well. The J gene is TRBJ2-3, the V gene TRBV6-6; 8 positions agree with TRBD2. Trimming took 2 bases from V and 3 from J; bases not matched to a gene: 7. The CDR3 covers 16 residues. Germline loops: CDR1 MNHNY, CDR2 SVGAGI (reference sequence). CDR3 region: CASSYGGLARTDTQYF. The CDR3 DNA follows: TGTGCCAGCAGTTACGGCGGACTAGCAAGGACAGATACGCAGTATTTT.

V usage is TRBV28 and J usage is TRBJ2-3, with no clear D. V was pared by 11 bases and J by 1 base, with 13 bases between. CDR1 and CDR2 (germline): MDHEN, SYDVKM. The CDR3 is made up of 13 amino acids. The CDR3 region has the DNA TGTGCCTCTCACTCGCAAGGCACAGATACGCAGTATTTT. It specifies CASHSQGTDTQYF.

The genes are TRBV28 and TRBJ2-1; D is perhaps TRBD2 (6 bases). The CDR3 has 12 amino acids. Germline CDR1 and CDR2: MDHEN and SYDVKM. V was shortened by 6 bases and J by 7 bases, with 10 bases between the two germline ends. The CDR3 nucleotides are TGTGCCAGCAGCCTAAGCGGGAATGAGCAGTTCTTC. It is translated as CASSLSGNEQFF.

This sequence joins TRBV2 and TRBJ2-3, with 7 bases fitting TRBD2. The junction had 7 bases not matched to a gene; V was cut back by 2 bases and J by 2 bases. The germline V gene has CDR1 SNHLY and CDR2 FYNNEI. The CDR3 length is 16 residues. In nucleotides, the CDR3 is TGTGCCAGCAGTGAATGGGGCCTAGCGGTCACAGATACGCAGTATTTT. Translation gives CASSEWGLAVTDTQYF.

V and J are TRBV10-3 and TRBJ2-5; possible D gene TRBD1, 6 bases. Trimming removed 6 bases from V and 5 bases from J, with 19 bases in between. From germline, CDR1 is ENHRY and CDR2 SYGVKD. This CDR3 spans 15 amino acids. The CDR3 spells CAIRSENRVWETQYF. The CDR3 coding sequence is TGTGCCATCAGGTCGGAGAACAGGGTTTGGGAGACCCAGTACTTC.

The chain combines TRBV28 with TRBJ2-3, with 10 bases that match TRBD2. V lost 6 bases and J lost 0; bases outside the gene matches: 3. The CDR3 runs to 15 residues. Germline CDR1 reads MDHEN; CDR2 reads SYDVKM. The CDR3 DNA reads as TGTGCCAGCAGCTCGGGACTAGCGAGCACAGATACGCAGTATTTT. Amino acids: CASSSGLASTDTQYF.

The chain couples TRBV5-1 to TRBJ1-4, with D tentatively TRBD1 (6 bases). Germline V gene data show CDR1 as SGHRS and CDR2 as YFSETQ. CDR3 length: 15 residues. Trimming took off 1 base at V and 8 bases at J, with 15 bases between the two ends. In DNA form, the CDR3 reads TGCGCCAGCAGCTTGTTTGCAGGGGATAGGGAAAAACTGTTTTTT. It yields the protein CASSLFAGDREKLFF.

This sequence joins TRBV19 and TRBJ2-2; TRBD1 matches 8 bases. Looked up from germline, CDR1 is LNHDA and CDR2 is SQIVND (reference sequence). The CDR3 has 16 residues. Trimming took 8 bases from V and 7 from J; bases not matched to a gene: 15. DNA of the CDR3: TGTGCCAGTCGTGAAGACAGGGGACCTATTGGCGGGGAGCTGTTTTTT. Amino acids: CASREDRGPIGGELFF.